This TCR beta chain came from a study of cytomegalovirus exposure and HLA in healthy donors (TCRdb year 2017). Some background on the complete study: According to an earlier analysis of 550 to 700 of the donors, about 179 million T cells yielded some 120 million unique TCR beta sequences and 276 Gb of sequence data. Approximately 310 gigabases of sequencing data and roughly 90 million unique TCR sequences were included in an early release covering about 600 HLA-typed donors. Of the 300 to 400 genotyped donors, 81% fell in the genetic ancestry cluster associated with self-reported Caucasian donors. The study aimed to test whether cataloging public T cell receptors could reveal signatures of past pathogen exposure. The study profiled the T cell repertoires of about 640 subjects by immunosequencing and related them to cytomegalovirus serostatus. Besides the first cohort of roughly 660 subjects, a separate validation cohort made up of roughly 120 different subjects was used. High-throughput TCR immunosequencing, statistical association of individual TCRs with disease status, and machine learning were combined to predict cytomegalovirus infection status. A later analysis re-examined previously published TCR beta repertoires from more than 650 donors and added high-resolution HLA genotyping to investigate patterns of TCR occurrence. In the later analysis, no new phenotypic data were used to find candidate immune exposures; instead, reliance was placed on TCR beta sequences and their occurrence across donors. An earlier analysis of approximately 630 of the donors applied high-throughput TCR beta sequencing to assess whether each TCR beta V gene segment acted as functional or pseudogenic. Donor age, sex, ethnicity and CMV serostatus were compiled together with the repertoire data. A later genetic analysis took genome-wide SNP genotypes for about three fifths of the roughly 670 donors and used that subset as a discovery cohort. Every repertoire in the discovery cohort had been generated on one and the same sequencing platform. HLA typing covered class I and class II loci at four-digit resolution. Typing coverage differed by locus: A, B, C, DRB1 and DQB1 were typed in roughly 620-640 donors, DQA1 in 500 to 550, DPA1 in around 580, and DPB1 in 450 to 480. Roughly five DR-DQ haplotypes were handled as single units for association and clustering, since linkage in the cohort was strong. Among about 390 genotyped donors of the cohort, an average of around 240,000 unique TCR beta nucleotide sequences were sequenced per donor, roughly 20% of them non-productive. What the research found in general, with its limitations: Most TCR sequences were seen in very few donors, while some public TCRs were found in many individuals. At a false discovery rate of 0.05, a later analysis linked some 18,000 TCR beta sequences to specific HLA alleles. The cohort was sequenced for TCR beta chains only, and without alpha or paired-chain data the features that could be detected were limited. A group of highly shared sequence variants was considered likely to be a technical artifact of the sequencing pipeline. In an earlier analysis of approximately 590 of the donors, most TCR beta V segments were observed in productive rearrangements about 87% or about 30% of the time, broadly matching IMGT annotations. For the cohort, immune exposure information was limited to CMV serostatus. According to a later analysis, parvovirus B19, influenza, CMV and Epstein-Barr virus appeared linked to several top co-occurrence clusters. Linkage disequilibrium might explain the correlated functional status among segregating V segments, but an unknown experimental factor could not be excluded. In a later analysis, HLA-associated TCR beta chains were found to be more clonally expanded and to have lower generation probabilities than equally common non-associated chains. The presence/absence analyses assumed that sequencing depth was roughly uniform across donors, and that assumption may not be true. Approximately 18 rarely observed V segments, including chromosome 9 orphons, were excluded from the earlier analysis of several hundred of the donors because counts were too low. It was suggested by the authors that the approach could potentially be generalized to other disease states and immunological phenotypes. Because some donors lacked HLA typing at each locus, the association tests relied only on the typed subset. The classifier was reported to diagnose cytomegalovirus status with high specificity and sensitivity in both the original and validation cohorts. Assigning TCR associations to individual alleles was difficult when HLA alleles, especially DR and DQ, strongly co-occurred. In a later analysis, the rate of TCR association differed among HLA loci, with DRB1 alleles having the most associated TCRs and HLA-C alleles having the fewest. A few of the identified cytomegalovirus-associated TCR beta chains were confirmed in vitro to be specific for cytomegalovirus antigens. According to a later analysis, most CMV-associated TCR beta chains appeared to be HLA-restricted, and the HLA associations seemed to be driven largely by CMV exposure. An association between a missense DCLRE1C variant and V-gene and J-gene trimming of TCR beta chains was found in a later genetic analysis and replicated in an independent cohort. A further reported finding was that TCR beta sequences accurately predicted the HLA-A and HLA-B alleles for most subjects in the first cohort. The 87-base-pair reads could not distinguish some IMGT-functional V segments, including TRBV6-2 and TRBV6-3, so those segments were excluded. A later genetic analysis reported fewer N-insertions in productive TCRs among donors in an Asian-associated ancestry cluster than the roughly 670-donor mean. The study gave a list of about 150 TCR beta chains associated with cytomegalovirus.

The CDR3 has 17 amino acids, counting the end cysteine and phenylalanine. Solely the CDR3 DNA is kept, with 51 bases framed from the first base. Receptors were amplified or captured by the immunoSEQ multiplex PCR assay. For the multiplex PCR, a mixture combining 60 forward primers for TCR Vbeta segments and 13 reverse primers for TCR Jbeta segments was used. The CDR3 region of rearranged TCR beta genes was amplified from genomic DNA with a multiplex PCR assay. Amplified TCR beta libraries were sequenced as 87-base-pair reads on the Illumina HiSeq System. The study's processing was this. A later analysis counted some 74 million unique TCR beta chains across the 600 to 850 repertoires, and some 11 million of these chains were shared by at least two donors. Raw reads were error-corrected and collapsed into unique sequences with a nearest-neighbor algorithm that merged closely related sequences to remove PCR and sequencing errors. Alignment of CDR3 sequences to IMGT reference sequences was used to assign V, D and J gene segments. For a sequence to be retained, a match of at least six nucleotides to both a V gene segment and a J gene segment was required. A rearrangement counted as productive if the CDR3 had no stop codons and remained in frame with V and J, and every other rearrangement counted as non-productive. Following IMGT convention, CDR3 was defined as the stretch from the second conserved V-encoded cysteine to the conserved J-encoded phenylalanine. Sequences without an unambiguous match to a single V gene segment were excluded from the earlier analysis of a few hundred of the donors. An earlier analysis of several hundred of the donors called V segments functional above 56.7% productive rearrangements and segregating when the between-donor standard deviation exceeded 5%. To diagnose cytomegalovirus status from the catalog of TCR beta chain sequences, a statistical classification framework was built. In a later analysis, TCR nucleotide sequences were compared against IMGT/GENE-DB human TR gene sequences so that V and J genes could be assigned. A later analysis assigned CDR3 sequences and most-parsimonious VDJ recombination scenarios with the TCRdist pipeline. A later analysis defined each TCR beta chain by its CDR3 amino acid sequence plus V-gene family, and excluded reads lacking a unique V-gene family. A later analysis removed roughly 590 highly shared, low-generation-probability nucleotide sequences to deal with suspected cross-contamination and a sequencing artifact. In a later analysis, a clonal expansion index for each public chain was calculated from normalized within-repertoire ranks of inferred template counts. Generation probabilities in a later analysis came from a VDJ recombination model fitted to out-of-frame rearrangements, and those results were checked against IGoR. In a later analysis, TCR-TCR, TCR-HLA and TCR-CMV co-occurrence was scored with hypergeometric tests, and a repertoire-size bias correction was applied to TCR pairs. False discovery rates were estimated in a later analysis by permuting HLA or CMV assignments 20 times. In a later analysis, co-occurring TCRs were grouped using DBSCAN, with TCRdist sequence similarity added in when clustering inside HLA-allele-positive subsets. Co-occurrence clustering excluded repertoires with fewer than 30,000 or more than 120,000 public chains, plus five with anomalous nucleotide sharing. In TCRdb, the immuneACCESS table is reduced to in-frame sequences with V and J assigned. These tables do not hold every clone; where another copy was compared, an unresolved V gene accounts for under half, and the others remain unexplained. V and J calls and clone size come straight from that table; D and trimming were deduced from the DNA. Present in this sample are around 110,000 clones, over 80% of which were seen just once. Around 2.2% of the sample rests with the top ten.

Of note for this clone: Which antigen it targets is not known. Base qualities were left out, and no much larger clone turns up one base away.

In total, approximately 610 healthy bone marrow donors made up the cohort. All cohort members were sampled while nominally healthy, although unrecorded immune exposures were likely present. The donor tested CMV seronegative, placing the donor among the 350 or so seronegative members of the cohort. Each donor provided a peripheral blood sample, and peripheral blood mononuclear cells were used for TCR beta sequencing. The Qiagen DNeasy Blood Extraction Kit was used to extract genomic DNA from the blood cell samples. The rearranged chain carries TRBV21-1 and TRBJ2-5; whether TRBD2, the table's D call, matches the DNA was not checked. TRBV21-1 has pseudogene status. This TCR was recovered from a man younger than 40 in good health and CMV-seronegative. Sequenced: PBMCs. The bases are TGTGCCAGCAGCAAAGCGGGTGGACTAGCGGGGCAAGAGACCCAGTACTTC. Its amino acids are CASSKAGGLAGQETQYF.